This record concerns one T cell receptor beta chain sequence. Its antigen is undetermined. This specimen belongs to a study of regulatory T cells in long-lasting Graves disease. Study-level findings and limits: Persistent disease exhibited a predilection for TRBV28, TRBJ1-2 and TRBJ2-5.

According to the study, TCR beta libraries were built with iRepertoire HTBI primers and CDR3-region Arm-PCR. TCRdb independently ran MiXCR on the multiplex PCR reads; one entry per CDR3 protein. The sample gives hundreds of thousands of distinct CDR3 sequences, about 16% of which show up once; around 25% is in the top ten. Time point specified: newly diagnosed GD, antithyroid drugs for less than 3 months. Extracted RNA from PBMCs served as the source of the TCR library. Germline V gene lookup returns CDR1 MGHRA and CDR2 YSYEKL. The CDR3 runs to 15 residues. Trimming removed 1 base at V and 4 bases at J, with 13 bases between. These data were also filed under a second study, of T cells in Graves' hyperthyroidism and ophthalmopathy. From that study: Disease duration under 2 months; hyperthyroidism patients were aged 18 to 65. A set of HTBI primers served as the primers for a first-round RT-PCR of the TCR CDR3. Using 13 V-J features, a model discriminated ophthalmopathy from stable hyperthyroidism.

The clonotype originates from a woman aged 35 to 60 with Graves disease. Sequenced material: peripheral blood mononuclear cells (PBMCs), taken at new diagnosis, from a patient treated with antithyroid drugs. The rearrangement joins TRBV4-1 to TRBJ1-2; D perhaps matches TRBD1 (5 bases). CDR3 sequence: CASSQVTAKLYGYTF. CDR3 coding DNA: TGCGCCAGCAGCCAAGTGACAGCTAAGCTCTATGGCTACACCTTC.